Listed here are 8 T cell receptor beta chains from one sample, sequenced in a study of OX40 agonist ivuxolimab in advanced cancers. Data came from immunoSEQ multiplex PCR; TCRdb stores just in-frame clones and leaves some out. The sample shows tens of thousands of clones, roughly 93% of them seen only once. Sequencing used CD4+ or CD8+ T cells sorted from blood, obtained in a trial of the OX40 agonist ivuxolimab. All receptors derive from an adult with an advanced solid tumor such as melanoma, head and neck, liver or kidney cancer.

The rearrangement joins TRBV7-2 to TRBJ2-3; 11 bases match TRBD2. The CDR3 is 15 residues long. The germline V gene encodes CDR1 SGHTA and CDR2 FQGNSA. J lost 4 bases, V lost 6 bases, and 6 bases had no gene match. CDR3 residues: CASSPSGRIADTQYF. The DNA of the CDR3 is TGTGCCAGCAGTCCTAGCGGGAGGATCGCAGATACGCAGTATTTT.

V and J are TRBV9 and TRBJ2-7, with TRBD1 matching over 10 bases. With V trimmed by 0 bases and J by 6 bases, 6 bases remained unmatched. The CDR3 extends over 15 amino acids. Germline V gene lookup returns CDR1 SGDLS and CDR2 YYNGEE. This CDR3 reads CASSVGGTGVTEQYF. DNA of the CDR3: TGTGCCAGCAGCGTAGGGGGGACAGGGGTTACCGAGCAGTACTTC.

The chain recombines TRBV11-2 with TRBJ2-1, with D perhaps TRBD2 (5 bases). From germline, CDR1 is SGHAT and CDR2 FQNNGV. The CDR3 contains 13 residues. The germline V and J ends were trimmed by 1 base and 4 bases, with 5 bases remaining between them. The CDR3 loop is CASSLGTYNEQFF. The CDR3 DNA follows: TGTGCCAGCAGCTTAGGGACTTACAATGAGCAGTTCTTC.

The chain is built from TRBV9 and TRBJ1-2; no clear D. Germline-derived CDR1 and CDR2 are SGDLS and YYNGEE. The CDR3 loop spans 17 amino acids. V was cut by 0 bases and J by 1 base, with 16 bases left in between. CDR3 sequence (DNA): TGTGCCAGCAGCGTAGAAGAGTCCTCTCGCTTTAACTATGGCTACACCTTC. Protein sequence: CASSVEESSRFNYGYTF.

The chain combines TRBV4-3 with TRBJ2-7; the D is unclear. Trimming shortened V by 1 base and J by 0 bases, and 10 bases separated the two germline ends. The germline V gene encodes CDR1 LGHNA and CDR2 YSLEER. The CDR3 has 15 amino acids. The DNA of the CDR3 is TGCGCCAGCAGCCAAGTGTGGGCGGTCTCCTACGAGCAGTACTTC. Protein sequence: CASSQVWAVSYEQYF.

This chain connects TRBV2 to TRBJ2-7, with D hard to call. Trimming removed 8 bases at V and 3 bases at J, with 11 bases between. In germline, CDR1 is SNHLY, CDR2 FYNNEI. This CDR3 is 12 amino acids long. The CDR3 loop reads CASWYSDYEQYF. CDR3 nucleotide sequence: TGTGCCAGCTGGTATTCGGACTACGAGCAGTACTTC.

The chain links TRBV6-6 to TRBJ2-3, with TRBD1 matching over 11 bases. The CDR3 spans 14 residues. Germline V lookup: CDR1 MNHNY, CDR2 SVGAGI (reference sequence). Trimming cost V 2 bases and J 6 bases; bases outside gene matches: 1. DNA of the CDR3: TGTGCCAGCAGTTACCGGGACAGGGGGGATACGCAGTATTTT. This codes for CASSYRDRGDTQYF.

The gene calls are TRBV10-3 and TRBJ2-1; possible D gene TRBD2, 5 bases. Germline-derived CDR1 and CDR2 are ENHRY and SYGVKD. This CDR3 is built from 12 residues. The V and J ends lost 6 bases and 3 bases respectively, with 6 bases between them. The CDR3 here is CAISGDYNEQFF. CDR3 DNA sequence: TGTGCCATCAGCGGGGACTACAATGAGCAGTTCTTC.